Listed here is a single TCR beta chain. The CDR3 sequence is 14 residues long. J lost 0 bases, V lost 7 bases, and 3 bases had no gene match. Germline CDR1 and CDR2: SGDLS and YYNGEE. This sample was taken from a study of blood T cell repertoires in COVID-19. The overall study: Collection of acute and convalescent COVID-19 samples took place in the United States, Italy and Spain. From T cells, B-cell-depleted T cells, or PBMCs came the material, which was cDNA or gDNA.

Original processing methods: Estimation of nucleated cell counts relied on the amplification of reference gene primers. Method: immunoSEQ multiplex PCR; TCRdb's copy keeps in-frame clones and lacks some. V and J calls and clone size are given by that table; D and trimming were obtained from the DNA. The sample lists 25,000 to 35,000 clones; 84% were seen once. The rearrangement uses TRBV9 and TRBJ1-3, with 8 bases matching TRBD1. The sequenced material came from peripheral blood. This sequence originates from a woman of 80 years or more with acute or convalescent COVID-19. The CDR3 loop is CASEGQDSGNTIYF. Written as DNA, the CDR3 is TGTGCCAGCGAGGGACAGGACTCTGGAAACACCATATATTTT.